This TCR beta chain was sequenced in a study of blood T cells in healthy people across ages (dated by TCRdb to the mid-2010s). A note on the overall study: In model experiments, template switching captured roughly one uniquely barcoded TCR beta cDNA molecule for every two T cells. Using deep sequencing normalized with unique cDNA molecular identifiers, the study measured how TCR beta repertoire diversity changes with age. Donors were grouped into four age groups: young (average 16 years), middle-aged (39), aged (62) and long-lived (just over 80). To avoid experimental bias, donors of different ages were randomly spread across the sequencing lanes. Using the same blood draw, the study looked at two additional independent replicas of 1 million unique cDNA reads for two donors, one aged 18 to 29 and the other aged 80 or older. Results the study describes overall, beyond this receptor: Estimates of total diversity based on one million sequenced T cells were regarded as lower bounds and as underestimates. A strong correlation was found between observed TCR beta diversity and the percentage of naive T cells measured by flow cytometry. The CMV infection status of donors was not known, potentially confounding age-related changes in expanded clonotypes. Because profiling used bulk unsorted PBMCs, naive and antigen-experienced compartments could not be compared conclusively. As age increased, observed TCR beta diversity per million T cells dropped in a roughly linear way, and a significant reduction was already evident by age 40. The long-lived group showed more naive CD4+ T cells, fewer expanded clones and increased TCR diversity than the aged group, suggesting age selection.

The method was 5' RACE. Sequencer: Illumina HiSeq 2500. A second PCR of roughly 7 to 11 cycles was run with a J-beta primer mix and a sample-barcoded 5' primer. A template-switch 5' adaptor carrying 12 random nucleotides introduced a unique molecular identifier onto each TCR beta cDNA molecule. Each sample yielded at least 2.5 million CDR3-containing paired-end reads. First-strand cDNA was synthesized from all RNA with the Mint cDNA synthesis kit, primed by a TRBC-specific oligonucleotide. Following uracil-DNA glycosylase treatment, all cDNA underwent a first 18-cycle PCR with the universal primers M1SS and BC2_uni_R. In the original analysis: For normalization, 1 million high-quality reads, each with a distinct molecular identifier, were randomly selected from each sample. Reads with shared molecular identifiers were discarded instead of being binned into consensus sequences. MiTCR, set to a Q25 quality threshold and the strictest error-elimination algorithm, was used for CDR3 identification, clonotype clustering and error correction. Lower-bound total TCR beta diversity was estimated with a nonparametric unseen species model using Euler transformation. TCRdb reprocessed the public reads (quality trimming at Q25 with fastp, clone calling with MiXCR) and kept in-frame beta chains. Rows are unified per CDR3 protein, each entry keeping the most common DNA and genes. The V and J calls were determined by TCRdb, not by the authors. The sample table shows some 700,000 distinct CDR3 sequences, and about a fifth are seen once. Around a fifth of the sample goes to the ten largest clones.

CDR1 SGHAT and CDR2 FQNNGV are derived from the germline V gene. The CDR3 numbers 15 residues from cysteine through phenylalanine. CDR3 DNA is the only sequence kept; it has 45 bases, read in frame from the first base. V is clipped by 5 bases and J by 2 bases, and the sequence between their germline boundaries is 14 bases long. The roughly 39 donors, aged about 6 to 95 years, were systemically healthy Caucasian individuals from Russia. Each donor gave 8 to 10 milliliters of peripheral blood, drawn into EDTA-treated Vacutainer tubes. Ficoll-Paque density-gradient centrifugation was used to isolate PBMCs, with at least 6 million obtained per sample. Total RNA was extracted from PBMCs with Trizol reagent, with at least 6 micrograms obtained per sample. The percentages of naive CD45RAhigh/CD27high T cells were determined by flow cytometry on a PBMC aliquot from every donor. This clonotype was seen more than once but under ten times. Its target antigen remains unknown. It has no much larger one-base neighbor in the sample; base qualities were not kept.

Rearrangement joined TRBV11-2 to TRBJ2-3, with no reliable assignment of the D segment. Sequences were obtained from blood. This clonotype originated in a man between 65 and 79 years old in good health. The CDR3 reads CASSQRRIPTDTQYF. The DNA is as follows: TGTGCCAGCAGCCAGAGACGGATACCCACAGATACGCAGTATTTT.